These 21 T cell receptor beta chains originate from one sample sequenced in a study of blood T cell repertoires in COVID-19. The protocol was immunoSEQ multiplex PCR, while the TCRdb copy is restricted to in-frame clones and leaves out a portion. This table holds a few hundred thousand clones, 85% to 90% found once. The specimen sequenced was PBMCs or T cells enriched from blood (not recorded which). The source of these receptors is a woman aged 25 to 39 who had recovered from COVID-19.

The chain links TRBV3-1 (or the pseudogene TRBV3-2) to TRBJ2-5; 8 positions match TRBD1. This CDR3 spans 16 amino acids. Per germline, CDR1 LGHDT and CDR2 YNNKEL (reference sequence). The V gene end was trimmed by 4 bases and the J gene end by 4 bases; junction bases not matched to a gene: 11. The CDR3 spells CASSRPGQGHPETQYF. As DNA, the CDR3 is TGTGCCAGCAGCCGACCCGGACAGGGCCATCCAGAGACCCAGTACTTC.

This chain uses TRBV5-1 with TRBJ1-4, with 7 bases aligning to TRBD1. The CDR3 contains 15 residues. Germline CDR1 and CDR2: SGHRS and YFSETQ. The J segment lost 7 bases and the V segment lost 0 bases, leaving 6 bases of the junction unmatched. The CDR3 nucleotides read TGCGCCAGCAGCTTGGGACAGGGTGATGGTGAAAAACTGTTTTTT. Its protein product is CASSLGQGDGEKLFF.

The chain combines TRBV18 with TRBJ2-1; 11 positions match TRBD2. CDR1 and CDR2 from the germline V gene are KGHSH and LQKENI. The CDR3 extends over 15 amino acids. V was clipped by 2 bases and J by 12 bases; unmatched bases: 9. The CDR3 DNA is TGTGCCAGCTCACCAACCGGGACTAGCGGACGGGGGCAGTTCTTC. Translating gives CASSPTGTSGRGQFF.

This clone was picked up a small number of times. This chain connects TRBV7-2 to TRBJ1-2; 11 nucleotides line up with TRBD1. This CDR3 is 14 amino acids long. V lost 5 bases and J lost 4; bases outside the gene matches: 3. Germline values: CDR1 SGHTA, CDR2 FQGNSA. CDR3: CASSPGTGGYGYTF. The CDR3 coding sequence is TGTGCCAGCAGCCCAGGGACAGGGGGCTATGGCTACACCTTC.

The rearrangement joins TRBV6-1 to TRBJ1-5; D is perhaps TRBD1 (5 bases). The V gene lost 3 bases and the J gene lost 1 base, with 10 bases spanning the gap. This CDR3 spans 15 amino acids. Germline CDR1 reads MNHNS; CDR2 reads SASEGT. The CDR3 region has the DNA TGTGCCAGCAGTGATCTCAGGGTGAGCAATCAGCCCCAGCATTTT. The encoded protein is CASSDLRVSNQPQHF.

J is TRBJ1-6 and V is TRBV7-8, with a tentative D call TRBD1 (5 bases). With 5 bases removed from V and 10 bases from J, the gap between germline ends came to 18 bases. Germline lookup yields CDR1 SGHVS and CDR2 FQNEAQ. The CDR3 sequence is 15 residues long. Here the CDR3 reads CASSPNPDGGSPLHF. As DNA, the CDR3 is TGTGCCAGCAGCCCGAACCCTGACGGGGGATCACCCCTCCACTTT.

The rearrangement uses TRBV5-1 and TRBJ1-3; TRBD1 is a possible D gene (5 bases). The ends were cut back, 3 bases at V and 4 bases at J, with 14 bases in the middle. This CDR3 spans 15 amino acids. Germline V gene sequence: CDR1 SGHRS, CDR2 YFSETQ. The chain's CDR3 is CASSSDPGSGNTIYF. Here the CDR3 DNA reads TGCGCCAGCAGCTCCGACCCAGGGTCCGGAAACACCATATATTTT.

This sequence joins TRBV28 and TRBJ1-1; TRBD1 matches at 9 bases. Losses at the gene ends were 1 base for V and 5 bases for J; bases not matched to a gene: 8. Germline values: CDR1 MDHEN, CDR2 SYDVKM. This CDR3 has 16 residues. The CDR3 spells CASSLLGTGSRTEAFF. DNA of the CDR3: TGTGCCAGCAGTTTATTGGGGACAGGGTCTAGAACTGAAGCTTTCTTT. Combining the CDR3 with reference TRBV28 and TRBJ1-1 gives the whole variable domain DVKVTQSSRYLVKRTGEKVFLECVQDMDHENMFWYRQDPGLGLRLIYFSYDVKMKEKGDIPEGYSVSREKKERFSLILESASTNQTSMYLCASSLLGTGSRTEAFFGQGTRLTVV.

The rearrangement joins TRBV28 to TRBJ1-6; D gene ambiguous. This CDR3 has 11 amino acids. Germline values: CDR1 MDHEN, CDR2 SYDVKM. The ends were cut back, 3 bases at V and 9 bases at J, with 3 bases in the middle. CDR3: CASSFLSPLHF. The CDR3 DNA reads as TGTGCCAGCAGTTTCCTTTCACCCCTCCACTTT.

This clone was recorded once. V and J are TRBV4-3 and TRBJ2-7, with 7 nucleotides matching TRBD1. Germline V gene sequence: CDR1 LGHNA, CDR2 YSLEER. CDR3 size: 15 residues. Trimming cost V 4 bases and J 0 bases; bases outside gene matches: 6. The CDR3 region has the DNA TGCGCCAGCAGCCGTAACAGGGGCAGCTCCTACGAGCAGTACTTC. It yields the protein CASSRNRGSSYEQYF.

V is TRBV18 and J is TRBJ2-1; possibly TRBD1 for D (5 bases). The CDR3 length is 15 residues. Germline CDR1 is KGHSH and CDR2 is LQKENI. Trimming pared 3 bases from V and 6 bases from J, leaving 15 bases between. The CDR3 loop is CASSPQQGTSNEQFF. For the CDR3, the DNA is TGTGCCAGCTCACCCCAGCAGGGTACCAGCAATGAGCAGTTCTTC. Full variable domain (remainder filled in from reference TRBV18 and TRBJ2-1): NAGVMQNPRHLVRRRGQEARLRCSPMKGHSHVYWYRQLPEEGLKFMVYLQKENIIDESGMPKERFSAEFPKEGPSILRIQQVVRGDSAAYFCASSPQQGTSNEQFFGPGTRLTVL.

Only a few counts were recorded for this clone. V and J are TRBV5-6 and TRBJ1-2; tentatively, D is TRBD1 (6 bases). V lost 6 bases, J lost 6 bases, and 12 bases lay in between. CDR1 SGHDT and CDR2 YYEEEE come from the germline V gene. The CDR3 is made up of 12 amino acids. In DNA form, the CDR3 reads TGTGCCAGCACCAAACGACAGGATGGCTACACCTTC. It yields the protein CASTKRQDGYTF.

The chain is built from TRBV7-8 and TRBJ2-7; TRBD2 is a possible D gene (6 bases). The V and J ends lost 5 bases and 7 bases respectively, with 9 bases between them. The germline V gene has CDR1 SGHVS and CDR2 FQNEAQ. There are 11 residues in the CDR3. The DNA of the CDR3 is TGTGCCAGCAGCCCCCTAGCGGAGCAGTACTTC. It yields the protein CASSPLAEQYF. Variable domain in full (rest from reference TRBV7-8 and TRBJ2-7): GAGVSQSPRYKVAKRGQDVALRCDPISGHVSLFWYQQALGQGPEFLTYFQNEAQLDKSGLPSDRFFAERPEGSVSTLKIQRTQQEDSAVYLCASSPLAEQYFGPGTRLTVT.

The chain has TRBV7-9 and TRBJ2-4; TRBD2 aligns across 9 bases. Germline lookup yields CDR1 SEHNR and CDR2 FQNEAQ (reference sequence). CDR3 length: 17 amino acids. The J segment lost 1 base and the V segment lost 5 bases, leaving 9 bases of the junction unmatched. This CDR3 is CASSPPGLAVAKNIQYF. The CDR3 DNA is TGTGCCAGCAGCCCGCCGGGACTAGCCGTGGCCAAAAACATTCAGTACTTC.

This clone was counted many times. The chain links TRBV29-1 to TRBJ2-7; D might be TRBD2 (5 bases). The V end was cut by 6 bases, the J end by 2 bases, with 11 bases between. CDR1 and CDR2 (germline): SQVTM, ANQGSEA. The CDR3 consists of 12 residues. The CDR3 DNA sequence: TGCAGCGTAATACCCGGGGCCTACGAGCAGTACTTC. Protein: CSVIPGAYEQYF.

This clone has only one observation. The rearrangement joins TRBV5-1 to TRBJ1-1; D uncertain. CDR3 length: 14 amino acids. Trimming removed 5 bases at V and 0 bases at J, with 11 bases between. CDR1 SGHRS and CDR2 YFSETQ come from the germline V gene. This chain's CDR3 is CASRASFLNTEAFF. In nucleotides, the CDR3 is TGCGCCAGCAGGGCTTCCTTTTTGAACACTGAAGCTTTCTTT. The variable domain in full, completed from reference TRBV5-1 and TRBJ1-1, reads KAGVTQTPRYLIKTRGQQVTLSCSPISGHRSVSWYQQTPGQGLQFLFEYFSETQRNKGNFPGRFSGRQFSNSRSEMNVSTLELGDSALYLCASRASFLNTEAFFGQGTRLTVV.

The V gene is TRBV19, the J gene TRBJ2-2; 7 positions agree with TRBD2. The V gene's germline CDR1 is LNHDA and CDR2 SQIVND (reference sequence). The CDR3 is 15 amino acids. Trimming at V came to 11 bases and at J to 5 bases, leaving 14 bases not matched to a gene. The CDR3 sequence: CACYNFREGTGELFF. The CDR3 DNA is TGTGCCTGTTATAATTTTAGGGAGGGAACCGGGGAGCTGTTTTTT.

The chain has TRBV7-2 and TRBJ1-2; TRBD1 aligns across 9 bases. CDR1 is SGHTA, CDR2 FQGNSA, per germline. The CDR3 has 15 residues. V lost 5 bases, J lost 8 bases, and 12 bases stayed unmatched. Here the CDR3 reads CASSLEQGAVIGYTF. CDR3 sequence (DNA): TGTGCCAGCAGCCTTGAACAGGGGGCTGTTATAGGCTACACCTTC.

J is TRBJ1-1 and V is TRBV7-9, with D uncertain. CDR1 and CDR2 from the germline V gene are SEHNR and FQNEAQ (reference sequence). The length of the CDR3 is 11 residues. V was clipped by 2 bases and J by 7 bases, with 5 bases between them. The CDR3: CASSLTSEAFF. In nucleotides, the CDR3 is TGTGCCAGCAGCTTAACAAGTGAAGCTTTCTTT.

The gene calls are TRBV7-9 and TRBJ1-6; 8 nucleotides match TRBD1. With 4 bases clipped from V and 7 bases from J, the junction kept 6 bases outside the gene matches. Germline V gene sequence: CDR1 SEHNR, CDR2 FQNEAQ (reference sequence). This CDR3 has 15 residues. The CDR3 sequence is CASSSDRGQNSPLHF. Written as DNA, the CDR3 is TGTGCCAGCAGCTCCGACAGGGGACAAAATTCACCCCTCCACTTT. The full variable domain, with the rest looked up from reference TRBV7-9 and TRBJ1-6, is DTGVSQNPRHKITKRGQNVTFRCDPISEHNRLYWYRQTLGQGPEFLTYFQNEAQLEKSRLLSDRFSAERPKGSFSTLEIQRTEQGDSAMYLCASSSDRGQNSPLHFGNGTRLTVT.

V usage is TRBV10-3 and J usage is TRBJ2-7, with D tentatively TRBD2 (6 bases). The V end lost 4 bases, the J end lost 5 bases, and 12 bases lay between the germline ends. There are 13 residues in the CDR3. Looked up from germline, CDR1 is ENHRY and CDR2 is SYGVKD. The CDR3 DNA reads as TGTGCCATCAGTGGTGTTAGGGAGGACGAGCAGTACTTC. Translation: CAISGVREDEQYF.